Sequencing of this TCR beta chain was carried out in a study of blood T cell repertoires in COVID-19. Overall study: Nucleic acid was either cDNA or gDNA, and it came from T cells, B-cell-depleted T cells, or PBMCs.

This study enrolled people aged about 18 to 100 from around 26 US geographic areas. Generated by immunoSEQ multiplex PCR, the TCRdb table keeps only in-frame clones and is missing some. The sample carries approximately 310,000 clones, approximately 91% recorded once. Specimen: PBMCs or T cells enriched from blood (not recorded which). This sequence was found in a man between 60 and 75 years old who had recovered from COVID-19.

The CDR3 region is CASSLSGRAYNEQFF. The CDR3 bases are TGTGCCAGCAGCTTAAGCGGGAGGGCGTACAATGAGCAGTTCTTC. The chain employs TRBV7-3 and TRBJ2-1; 9 bases agree with TRBD2. This CDR3 has 15 amino acids. After removal of 1 base from V and 4 bases from J, the junction contained 2 bases not matched to a gene. CDR1 is SGHTA and CDR2 is FQGTGA in the germline V gene.